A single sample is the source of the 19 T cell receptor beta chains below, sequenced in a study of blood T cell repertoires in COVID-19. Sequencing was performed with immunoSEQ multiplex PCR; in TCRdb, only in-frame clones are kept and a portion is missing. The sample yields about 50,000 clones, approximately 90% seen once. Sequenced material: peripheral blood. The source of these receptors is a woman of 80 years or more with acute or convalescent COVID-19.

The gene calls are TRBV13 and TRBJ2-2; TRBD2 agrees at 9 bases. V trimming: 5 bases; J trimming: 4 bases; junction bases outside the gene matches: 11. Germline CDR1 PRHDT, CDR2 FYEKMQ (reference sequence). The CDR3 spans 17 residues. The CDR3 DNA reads TGTGCCAGCAGCGGCAGGACTAGCGTCGGGGGCACCGGGGAGCTGTTTTTT. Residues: CASSGRTSVGGTGELFF.

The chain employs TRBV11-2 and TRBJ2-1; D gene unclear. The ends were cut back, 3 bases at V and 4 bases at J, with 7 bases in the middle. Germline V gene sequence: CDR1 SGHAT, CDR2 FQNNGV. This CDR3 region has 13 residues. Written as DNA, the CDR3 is TGTGCCAGCAGCTTTGCGGAATACAATGAGCAGTTCTTC. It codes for CASSFAEYNEQFF.

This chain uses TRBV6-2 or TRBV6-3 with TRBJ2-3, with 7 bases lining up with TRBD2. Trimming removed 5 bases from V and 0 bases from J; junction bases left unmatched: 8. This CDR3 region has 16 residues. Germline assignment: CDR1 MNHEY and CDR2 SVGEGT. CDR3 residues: CASSRSSGISTDTQYF. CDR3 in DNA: TGTGCCAGCAGTAGGTCGAGCGGGATTAGCACAGATACGCAGTATTTT.

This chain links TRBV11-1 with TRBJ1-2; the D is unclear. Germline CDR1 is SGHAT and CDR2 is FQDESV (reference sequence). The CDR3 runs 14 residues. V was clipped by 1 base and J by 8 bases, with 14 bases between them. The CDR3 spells CASSLDPGSGGYTF. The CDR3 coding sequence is TGTGCCAGCAGCTTAGACCCGGGAAGCGGCGGCTACACCTTC. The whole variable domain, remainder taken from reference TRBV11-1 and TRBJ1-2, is EAEVAQSPRYKITEKSQAVAFWCDPISGHATLYWYRQILGQGPELLVQFQDESVVDDSQLPKDRFSAERLKGVDSTLKIQPAELGDSAMYLCASSLDPGSGGYTFGSGTRLTVV.

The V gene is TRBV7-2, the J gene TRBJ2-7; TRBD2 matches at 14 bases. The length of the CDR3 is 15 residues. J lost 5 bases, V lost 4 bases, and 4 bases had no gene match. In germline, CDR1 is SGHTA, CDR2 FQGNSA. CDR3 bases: TGTGCCAGCAGCTCAGGGACTAGCGGGAGTAACGAGCAGTACTTC. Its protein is CASSSGTSGSNEQYF.

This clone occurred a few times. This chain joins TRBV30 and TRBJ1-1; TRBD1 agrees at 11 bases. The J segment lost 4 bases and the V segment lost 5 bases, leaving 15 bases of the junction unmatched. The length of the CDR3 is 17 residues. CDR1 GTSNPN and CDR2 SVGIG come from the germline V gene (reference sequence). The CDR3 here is CAWDQGAAGTGGTEAFF. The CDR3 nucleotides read TGTGCCTGGGACCAAGGTGCAGCCGGGACAGGGGGCACTGAAGCTTTCTTT.

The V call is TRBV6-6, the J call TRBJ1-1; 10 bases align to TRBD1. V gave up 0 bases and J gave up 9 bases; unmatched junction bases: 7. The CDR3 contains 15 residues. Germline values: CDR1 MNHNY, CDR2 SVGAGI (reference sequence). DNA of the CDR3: TGTGCCAGCAGTTACTCCGGGACAGGGGAGGCGAAAGCTTTCTTT. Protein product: CASSYSGTGEAKAFF.

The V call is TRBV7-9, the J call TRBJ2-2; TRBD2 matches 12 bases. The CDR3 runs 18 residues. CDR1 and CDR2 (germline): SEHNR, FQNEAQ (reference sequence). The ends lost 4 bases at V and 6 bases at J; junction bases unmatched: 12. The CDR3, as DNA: TGTGCCAGCAGCTCCGGTCCTACTAGCGGGAGGCGCTCCGGGGAGCTGTTTTTT. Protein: CASSSGPTSGRRSGELFF.

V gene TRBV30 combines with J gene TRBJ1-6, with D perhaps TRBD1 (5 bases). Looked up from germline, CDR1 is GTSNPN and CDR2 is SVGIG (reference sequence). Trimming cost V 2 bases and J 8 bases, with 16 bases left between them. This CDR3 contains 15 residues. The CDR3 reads CAWSKGLPGHSPLHF. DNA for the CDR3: TGTGCCTGGAGTAAGGGACTCCCGGGGCATTCACCCCTCCACTTT. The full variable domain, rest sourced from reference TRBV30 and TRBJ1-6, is SQTIHQWPATLVQPVGSPLSLECTVEGTSNPNLYWYRQAAGRGLQLLFYSVGIGQISSEVPQNLSASRPQDRQFILSSKKLLLSDSGFYLCAWSKGLPGHSPLHFGNGTRLTVT.

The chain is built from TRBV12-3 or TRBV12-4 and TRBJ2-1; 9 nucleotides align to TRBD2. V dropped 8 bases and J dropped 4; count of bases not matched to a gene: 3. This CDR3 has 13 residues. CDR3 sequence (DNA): TGTGCCAGCGGTAGCGGGAGATACAATGAGCAGTTCTTC. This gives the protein CASGSGRYNEQFF.

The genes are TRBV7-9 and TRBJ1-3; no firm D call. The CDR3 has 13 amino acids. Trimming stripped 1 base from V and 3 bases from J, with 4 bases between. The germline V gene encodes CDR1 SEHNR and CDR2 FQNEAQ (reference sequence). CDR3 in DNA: TGTGCCAGCAGCTTAGATAATGGAAACACCATATATTTT. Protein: CASSLDNGNTIYF.

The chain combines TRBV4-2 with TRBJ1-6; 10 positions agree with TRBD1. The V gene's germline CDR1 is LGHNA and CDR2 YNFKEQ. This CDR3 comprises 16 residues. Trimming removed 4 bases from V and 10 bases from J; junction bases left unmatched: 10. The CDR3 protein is CASSRGTGTGDSPLHF. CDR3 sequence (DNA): TGTGCCAGCAGCCGGGGAACCGGGACAGGGGACTCACCCCTCCACTTT.

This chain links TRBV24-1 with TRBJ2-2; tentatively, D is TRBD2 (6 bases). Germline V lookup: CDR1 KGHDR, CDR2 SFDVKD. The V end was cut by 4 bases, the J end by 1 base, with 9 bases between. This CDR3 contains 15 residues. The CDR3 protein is CATSDRDLNTGELFF. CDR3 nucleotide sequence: TGTGCCACCAGTGACAGGGACTTGAACACCGGGGAGCTGTTTTTT.

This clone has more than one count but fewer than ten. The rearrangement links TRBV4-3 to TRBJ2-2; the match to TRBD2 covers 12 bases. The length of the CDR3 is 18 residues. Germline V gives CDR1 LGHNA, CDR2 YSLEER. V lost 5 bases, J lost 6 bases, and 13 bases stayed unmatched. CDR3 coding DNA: TGCGCCAGCAGCGACAACCTAGCGGGAGGGCTCGGCCCCGGGGAGCTGTTTTTT. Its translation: CASSDNLAGGLGPGELFF.

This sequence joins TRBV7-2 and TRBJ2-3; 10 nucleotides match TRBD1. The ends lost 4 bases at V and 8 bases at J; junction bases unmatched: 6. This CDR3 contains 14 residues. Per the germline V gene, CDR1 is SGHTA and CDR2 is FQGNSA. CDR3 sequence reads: CASSSDRGKGTQYF. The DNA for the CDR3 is TGTGCCAGCAGCTCGGACAGGGGGAAAGGTACGCAGTATTTT.

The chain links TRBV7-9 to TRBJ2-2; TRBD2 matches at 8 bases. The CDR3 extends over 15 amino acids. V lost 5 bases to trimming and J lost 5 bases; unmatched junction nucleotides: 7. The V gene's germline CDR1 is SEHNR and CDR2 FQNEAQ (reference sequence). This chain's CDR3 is CASSHLKRETGELFF. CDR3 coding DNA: TGTGCCAGCAGCCACCTTAAGCGGGAGACCGGGGAGCTGTTTTTT.

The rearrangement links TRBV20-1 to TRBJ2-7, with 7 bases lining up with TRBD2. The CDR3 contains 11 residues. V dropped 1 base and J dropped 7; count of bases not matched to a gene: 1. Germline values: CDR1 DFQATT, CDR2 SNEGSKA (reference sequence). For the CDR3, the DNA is TGCAGTGCTAGAGGGGAGGGGGAGCAGTACTTC. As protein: CSARGEGEQYF.

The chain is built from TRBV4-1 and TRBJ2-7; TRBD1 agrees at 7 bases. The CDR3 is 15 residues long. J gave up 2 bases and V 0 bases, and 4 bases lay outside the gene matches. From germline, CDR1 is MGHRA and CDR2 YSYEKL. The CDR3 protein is CASSQDRDSTYEQYF. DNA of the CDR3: TGCGCCAGCAGCCAAGATCGGGACAGTACCTACGAGCAGTACTTC.

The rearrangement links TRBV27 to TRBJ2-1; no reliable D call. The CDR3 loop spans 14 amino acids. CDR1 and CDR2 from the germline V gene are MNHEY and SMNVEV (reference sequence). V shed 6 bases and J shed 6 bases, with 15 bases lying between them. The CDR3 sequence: CASSFAGWPNEQFF. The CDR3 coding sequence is TGTGCCAGCAGCTTCGCCGGGTGGCCCAATGAGCAGTTCTTC.